The entry below gives a single T cell receptor beta chain sequence along with its context. These data are taken from a study of beta chain features in type 1 diabetes. TCRB transcripts that were expressed got sequenced, as all of the isolated RNA had been reverse transcribed. Clones were sequenced by immunoSEQ multiplex PCR, and TCRdb holds only the in-frame ones, with some missing. Of about 140,000 clones listed, 6% to 7.5% are singletons. J gave up 6 bases and V 2 bases, and 2 bases lay outside the gene matches. Germline assignment: CDR1 MNHNY and CDR2 SVGAGI (reference sequence). The CDR3 contains 13 residues.

This chain connects TRBV6-6 to TRBJ2-7, with TRBD1 matching over 9 bases. Sample: central memory CD4+ T cells from blood. This clonotype was sampled from a woman in her 30s in good health. The CDR3 bases are TGTGCCAGCAGTTACGGGACAGGGCTCGAGCAGTACTTC. It is translated as CASSYGTGLEQYF.